The 27 T cell receptor beta chains below all came from one sample that was sequenced in a study of T-cell memory formation after mild COVID-19 (dated by TCRdb to the early 2020s). The library was prepared using 5' RACE. Sequencing was performed on an Illumina NovaSeq 6000. TCRdb redid the processing of the public reads, applying fastp at Q25 and MiXCR, and retained in-frame beta chains. Rows are unified per CDR3 protein, each entry keeping the most common DNA and genes. This sample holds roughly 45,000 distinct CDR3 sequences; around a quarter were observed only once. 43% of the sample belongs to the ten largest clones. The source material was PBMCs or a T cell subset sorted from them (not recorded which). Receptors originate from a man between 18 and 29 years old who had mild COVID-19 (a few samples of this study predate the infection). The sample titles of this study are shuffled in the database, so cell type and time point are left out; the donor was told from shared clones.

V usage is TRBV7-3 and J usage is TRBJ1-1; no reliable D call. The V end was cut by 2 bases, the J end by 5 bases, with 15 bases between. This CDR3 has 15 amino acids. Germline V gene lookup returns CDR1 SGHTA and CDR2 FQGTGA. The CDR3 region is CASSLLGGVGTEAFF. The CDR3 DNA reads as TGTGCCAGCAGCTTACTGGGTGGGGTAGGGACTGAAGCTTTCTTT. The full variable domain, in which reference TRBV7-3 and TRBJ1-1 provide the parts outside the CDR3, is GAGVSQTPSNKVTEKGKYVELRCDPISGHTALYWYRQSLGQGPEFLIYFQGTGAADDSGLPNDRFFAVRPEGSVSTLKIQRTERGDSAVYLCASSLLGGVGTEAFFGQGTRLTVV.

This clonotype was counted a few times. This chain connects TRBV6-5 to TRBJ2-3; D unresolved. Deletions cut 4 bases from V and 7 bases from J, with 9 bases between. The CDR3 runs 12 residues. Germline V gives CDR1 MNHEY, CDR2 SVGAGI. DNA of the CDR3: TGTGCCAGCAGTTCGATTGAGTATACGCAGTATTTT. Its translation: CASSSIEYTQYF.

The chain is built from TRBV7-3 and TRBJ1-2; no clear D gene. In germline, CDR1 is SGHTA, CDR2 FQGTGA. The length of the CDR3 is 13 residues. V dropped 3 bases and J dropped 0 bases, with 5 bases sitting between them. CDR3 residues: CASSFNPNYGYTF. CDR3 sequence (DNA): TGTGCCAGCAGCTTTAACCCTAACTATGGCTACACCTTC.

The J gene is TRBJ2-1, the V gene TRBV2, with no clear D. This CDR3 region has 13 residues. V lost 3 bases to trimming and J lost 7 bases, with 10 bases between them. CDR1 is SNHLY and CDR2 is FYNNEI in the germline V gene. CDR3 sequence (DNA): TGTGCCAGCAGTGAGGGATTACAAAATGAGCAGTTCTTC. It codes for CASSEGLQNEQFF.

The chain recombines TRBV9 with TRBJ1-1; TRBD1 agrees at 9 bases. Losses at the gene ends were 3 bases for V and 2 bases for J; bases not matched to a gene: 5. Looked up from germline, CDR1 is SGDLS and CDR2 is YYNGEE. This CDR3 contains 15 residues. CDR3 in DNA: TGTGCCAGCAGCGCAAAGACAGGGGGTAACACTGAAGCTTTCTTT. Its protein product is CASSAKTGGNTEAFF. Full variable domain (outside the CDR3, taken from reference TRBV9 and TRBJ1-1): DSGVTQTPKHLITATGQRVTLRCSPRSGDLSVYWYQQSLDQGLQFLIQYYNGEERAKGNILERFSAQQFPDLHSELNLSSLELGDSALYFCASSAKTGGNTEAFFGQGTRLTVV.

The sample holds a few counts of this clonotype. The chain couples TRBV4-3 to TRBJ1-1; no clear D gene. Per germline, CDR1 LGHNA and CDR2 YSLEER. V was shortened by 0 bases and J by 3 bases, with 11 bases between the two germline ends. This CDR3 is built from 15 residues. In DNA, the CDR3 is TGCGCCAGCAGCCAAGATTCGGGCGGGGACACTGAAGCTTTCTTT. Residues: CASSQDSGGDTEAFF.

This clonotype has just a few counts. The chain employs TRBV9 and TRBJ2-1; D may correspond to TRBD1 or TRBD2 (7 bases each). Germline assignment: CDR1 SGDLS and CDR2 YYNGEE. V was cut by 4 bases and J by 3 bases, with 17 bases left in between. This CDR3 has 16 amino acids. CDR3 coding DNA: TGTGCCAGCAGCCCGGGGGAGGGGGCTCTCTACAATGAGCAGTTCTTC. It translates to CASSPGEGALYNEQFF. The complete variable domain, with remaining parts taken from reference TRBV9 and TRBJ2-1, reads DSGVTQTPKHLITATGQRVTLRCSPRSGDLSVYWYQQSLDQGLQFLIQYYNGEERAKGNILERFSAQQFPDLHSELNLSSLELGDSALYFCASSPGEGALYNEQFFGPGTRLTVL.

The rearrangement links TRBV4-3 to TRBJ2-4; D could derive from TRBD1 or TRBD2 (5 bases each). The CDR3 runs 18 residues. V was pared by 3 bases and J by 0 bases, with 18 bases between. Germline V gene data show CDR1 as LGHNA and CDR2 as YSLEER. The CDR3 reads CASSQGDGGDSAKNIQYF. As DNA, the CDR3 is TGCGCCAGCAGCCAGGGGGATGGAGGAGACTCAGCCAAAAACATTCAGTACTTC.

V usage is TRBV9 and J usage is TRBJ2-1, with D unresolved. V dropped 2 bases and J dropped 5 bases, with 8 bases sitting between them. This CDR3 comprises 13 residues. Germline-derived CDR1 and CDR2 are SGDLS and YYNGEE. The DNA for the CDR3 is TGTGCCAGCAGCGTCCGGGCGAACAATGAGCAGTTCTTC. Its protein is CASSVRANNEQFF. The variable domain in full, with the rest retrieved from reference TRBV9 and TRBJ2-1, is DSGVTQTPKHLITATGQRVTLRCSPRSGDLSVYWYQQSLDQGLQFLIQYYNGEERAKGNILERFSAQQFPDLHSELNLSSLELGDSALYFCASSVRANNEQFFGPGTRLTVL.

The table lists this clonotype with many counts. The J gene is TRBJ2-3, the V gene TRBV6-4; 12 nucleotides match TRBD2. J gave up 1 base and V 4 bases, and 0 bases lay outside the gene matches. Germline values: CDR1 MRHNA, CDR2 SNTAGT. CDR3 size: 15 residues. The CDR3 DNA is TGTGCCAGCAGTGGGACTAGCGGGGGCACAGATACGCAGTATTTT. It specifies CASSGTSGGTDTQYF.

This clonotype was observed a few times. This rearrangement joins TRBV20-1 to TRBJ1-6; no clear D. Germline assignment: CDR1 DFQATT and CDR2 SNEGSKA (reference sequence). Trimming stripped 2 bases from V and 4 bases from J, with 6 bases between. The CDR3 runs 13 residues. CDR3 region: CSARFGYNSPLHF. The CDR3, as DNA: TGCAGTGCTAGATTTGGGTATAATTCACCCCTCCACTTT.

The chain links TRBV20-1 to TRBJ2-7; 8 positions agree with TRBD1. V trimming: 0 bases; J trimming: 0 bases; junction bases outside the gene matches: 4. The germline CDR1 and CDR2 sequences are DFQATT and SNEGSKA (reference sequence). The CDR3 is 15 amino acids. CDR3 nucleotide sequence: TGCAGTGCTAGAGATGCCACAGGGGGCTCCTACGAGCAGTACTTC. Its translation is CSARDATGGSYEQYF.

The chain is built from TRBV30 and TRBJ2-1, with D possibly TRBD1 on 6 matching bases. CDR1 is GTSNPN and CDR2 is SVGIG in the germline V gene (reference sequence). The CDR3 is made up of 13 amino acids. Trimming stripped 5 bases from V and 5 bases from J, with 13 bases between. The CDR3 nucleotides read TGTGCCTGGGGACCGGGACACCACAATGAGCAGTTCTTC. This gives the protein CAWGPGHHNEQFF.

This clonotype was observed a few times. The chain recombines TRBV20-1 with TRBJ2-1; 7 bases match TRBD1. The CDR3 spans 15 residues. The ends lost 6 bases at V and 2 bases at J; junction bases unmatched: 10. Germline V gene sequence: CDR1 DFQATT, CDR2 SNEGSKA (reference sequence). The CDR3 nucleotides read TGCAGTGCCTCCGGACAGGTTATCCCCTACAATGAGCAGTTCTTC. It is translated as CSASGQVIPYNEQFF.

The chain recombines TRBV9 with TRBJ1-5; possibly TRBD1 for D (5 bases). The CDR3 has 14 amino acids. V lost 0 bases and J 2 bases, leaving 6 bases between the germline ends. Germline V lookup: CDR1 SGDLS, CDR2 YYNGEE. The CDR3 is CASSVGGGNQPQHF. In nucleotides, the CDR3 is TGTGCCAGCAGCGTAGGGGGGGGCAATCAGCCCCAGCATTTT.

This clonotype was picked up a small number of times. This sequence joins TRBV7-9 and TRBJ1-2; 8 bases are a match to TRBD1. Germline V CDR1 and CDR2: SEHNR, FQNEAQ (reference sequence). J gave up 6 bases and V 4 bases, and 10 bases lay outside the gene matches. CDR3 length: 15 amino acids. CDR3 sequence reads: CASSYGQGLSNGYTF. CDR3 DNA sequence: TGTGCCAGCAGCTACGGACAGGGCCTCAGTAATGGCTACACCTTC.

The J gene is TRBJ1-2, the V gene TRBV7-9; TRBD1 is a possible D gene (6 bases). Germline assignment: CDR1 SEHNR and CDR2 FQNEAQ (reference sequence). The CDR3 consists of 14 residues. V shed 3 bases and J shed 5 bases, with 13 bases lying between them. The CDR3 sequence is CASSFRDINYGYTF. Here the CDR3 DNA reads TGTGCCAGCAGCTTCCGGGACATCAATTATGGCTACACCTTC. The entire variable domain, with the rest obtained from reference TRBV7-9 and TRBJ1-2, is as follows: DTGVSQNPRHKITKRGQNVTFRCDPISEHNRLYWYRQTLGQGPEFLTYFQNEAQLEKSRLLSDRFSAERPKGSFSTLEIQRTEQGDSAMYLCASSFRDINYGYTFGSGTRLTVV.

The rearrangement joins TRBV6-5 to TRBJ2-3; the match to TRBD2 covers 9 bases. This CDR3 comprises 17 residues. The V segment lost 2 bases and the J segment 0 bases; nucleotides outside the gene matches: 6. CDR1 is MNHEY, CDR2 SVGAGI, per germline. The chain's CDR3 is CASSYRAGGYSTDTQYF. The CDR3 nucleotides read TGTGCCAGCAGTTACCGAGCGGGGGGATATAGCACAGATACGCAGTATTTT.

This clonotype occurred a few times. The genes are TRBV15 and TRBJ2-5; no firm D call. The CDR3 has 13 amino acids. Trimming pared 7 bases from V and 1 base from J, leaving 10 bases between. Germline-derived CDR1 and CDR2 are LNHNV and YYDKDF (reference sequence). CDR3 bases: TGTGCCACCAAGTTTTTGAGCCAAGAGACCCAGTACTTC. It encodes CATKFLSQETQYF.

There are a few counts of this clonotype. The CDR3 sequence: CASSYSTADTQYF. CDR3 DNA sequence: TGTGCCAGCAGTTACTCCACAGCTGATACGCAGTATTTT. The chain combines TRBV6-2 or TRBV6-3 with TRBJ2-3; the D is unclear. Germline V CDR1 and CDR2: MNHEY, SVGEGT. The CDR3 consists of 13 residues. With 0 bases removed from V and 6 bases from J, the gap between germline ends came to 7 bases.

About this clonotype: Its ends do not fully match the called genes, so a read error is possible. The chain combines TRBV7-2 with TRBJ2-3; unclear D gene. CDR3 length: 16 amino acids. Germline V gene sequence: CDR1 SGHTA, CDR2 FQGNSA. CDR3 region: CASILDLSYGTDTQYF. CDR3 bases: TGTGCCAGCATCTTAGATTTGTCCTACGGCACAGATACGCAGTATTTT.

This sequence joins TRBV4-3 and TRBJ1-1; D gene ambiguous. Germline loops: CDR1 LGHNA, CDR2 YSLEER. The CDR3 consists of 16 residues. V was pared by 1 base and J by 1 base, with 13 bases between. CDR3 nucleotides: TGCGCCAGCAGCCAAGCGGCCCACGCGGGGAACACTGAAGCTTTCTTT. This translates into CASSQAAHAGNTEAFF.

This chain links TRBV10-1 with TRBJ2-7, with 7 bases aligning to TRBD1. The CDR3 totals 14 residues. Germline V CDR1 and CDR2: WNHNN, SYGVQD (reference sequence). With 0 bases clipped from V and 4 bases from J, the junction kept 3 bases outside the gene matches. Here the CDR3 DNA reads TGCGCCAGCAGTGAGTCTACAGGGGTATACGAGCAGTACTTC. Protein product: CASSESTGVYEQYF.

The chain recombines TRBV4-1 with TRBJ1-2, with TRBD1 as a possible D gene (6 bases). Deletions cut 4 bases from V and 2 bases from J, with 20 bases between. Germline CDR1 reads MGHRA; CDR2 reads YSYEKL. The CDR3 has 17 amino acids. The CDR3 coding sequence is TGCGCCAGCAGCCCGCAGGTTCAGGGGTCCTCCAACTATGGCTACACCTTC. Translation: CASSPQVQGSSNYGYTF.

This clonotype was detected a few times. The chain recombines TRBV25-1 with TRBJ1-2; D unclear. The CDR3 is made up of 12 amino acids. Germline lookup yields CDR1 MGHDK and CDR2 SYGVNS. V shed 3 bases and J shed 5 bases, with 7 bases lying between them. CDR3 residues: CASSDGGYGYTF. The CDR3 nucleotides are TGTGCCAGCAGTGACGGCGGGTATGGCTACACCTTC.

The chain recombines TRBV27 with TRBJ2-2; TRBD1 agrees at 7 bases. Trimming cost V 4 bases and J 4 bases; bases outside gene matches: 3. This CDR3 is 14 amino acids long. Looked up from germline, CDR1 is MNHEY and CDR2 is SMNVEV (reference sequence). CDR3 nucleotide sequence: TGTGCCAGCAGTTCCGGGACAGCCACCGGGGAGCTGTTTTTT. It specifies CASSSGTATGELFF.

The V and J genes are TRBV3-1 and TRBJ2-7, with no clear D. The CDR3 contains 15 residues. Germline V gives CDR1 LGHDT, CDR2 YNNKEL (reference sequence). V lost 1 base and J 1 base, leaving 11 bases between the germline ends. The CDR3 bases are TGTGCCAGCAGCCAAGGTCATAATCGATCCTACGAGCAGTACGTC. It translates to CASSQGHNRSYEQYV.